These 16 T cell receptor beta chains came from one sample sequenced in a study of blood T cell repertoires in COVID-19. This table comes from immunoSEQ multiplex PCR, and its TCRdb copy is limited to in-frame clones, with some not included. In the table there are 40,000 to 50,000 clones, around 87% of which are singletons. The material sequenced was peripheral blood. The source of these receptors is a human donor in a cohort sampled during active COVID-19.

The chain couples TRBV6-5 to TRBJ2-1; possible D gene TRBD2, 6 bases. V lost 6 bases, J lost 4 bases, and 16 bases lay in between. The CDR3 is made up of 15 amino acids. CDR1 and CDR2 (germline): MNHEY, SVGAGI. CDR3 sequence reads: CASSPAAGTYNEQFF. For the CDR3, the DNA is TGTGCCAGCAGCCCCGCCGCGGGGACGTACAATGAGCAGTTCTTC.

This clone is a singleton in its sample. The rearrangement joins TRBV6-1 to TRBJ2-3, with TRBD1 as a possible D gene (5 bases). The V end was cut by 1 base, the J end by 2 bases, with 10 bases between. The CDR3 has 15 residues. Germline loops: CDR1 MNHNS, CDR2 SASEGT. The CDR3 loop reads CASSEGGGHTDTQYF. CDR3 bases: TGTGCCAGCAGTGAAGGCGGCGGACACACAGATACGCAGTATTTT.

This rearrangement joins TRBV3-1 (or the pseudogene TRBV3-2) to TRBJ2-7, with 11 bases aligning to TRBD2. This CDR3 comprises 18 residues. CDR1 and CDR2 from the germline V gene are LGHDT and YNNKEL (reference sequence). V was clipped by 2 bases and J by 0 bases; unmatched bases: 9. CDR3 sequence reads: CASSQLPPGLADSYEQYF. Written as DNA, the CDR3 is TGTGCCAGCAGCCAACTTCCTCCGGGACTAGCGGACTCCTACGAGCAGTACTTC.

V gene TRBV4-2 combines with J gene TRBJ1-2, with D possibly matching TRBD1 (5 bases). Germline V gene data show CDR1 as LGHNA and CDR2 as YNFKEQ. The CDR3 has 16 amino acids. Trimming took off 1 base at V and 6 bases at J, with 18 bases between the two ends. The CDR3 here is CASSQVESTAPDGYTF. CDR3 bases: TGTGCCAGCAGCCAAGTGGAGTCGACAGCTCCGGATGGCTACACCTTC.

The rearrangement joins TRBV29-1 to TRBJ2-3; a possible D gene is TRBD2 (5 bases). The V gene's germline CDR1 is SQVTM and CDR2 ANQGSEA. The CDR3 extends over 13 amino acids. V shed 4 bases and J shed 6 bases, with 14 bases lying between them. The CDR3 protein is CSVVGLLLDTQYF. In nucleotides, the CDR3 is TGCAGCGTTGTAGGACTTCTCCTCGATACGCAGTATTTT.

This chain uses TRBV6-5 with TRBJ2-3; D might be TRBD2 (6 bases). The CDR3 extends over 15 amino acids. V lost 2 bases to trimming and J lost 1 base, with 10 bases between them. From germline, CDR1 is MNHEY and CDR2 SVGAGI. In DNA form, the CDR3 reads TGTGCCAGCAGTTACGCGGCTAGCGGCACAGATACGCAGTATTTT. Protein sequence: CASSYAASGTDTQYF.

This clone has only one observation. This chain joins TRBV1 and TRBJ1-6; the table's D call, TRBD1, was not checked against the DNA. TRBV1 is a recognized pseudogene. This CDR3 is built from 18 residues. The CDR3 DNA reads as TGCACCAGCAGCCAATTGACAGGGGAAAGAGGCAGCAATTCACCCCTCCACTTT. As protein: CTSSQLTGERGSNSPLHF.

This clone was counted only a few times. V usage is TRBV29-1 and J usage is TRBJ1-2; 8 nucleotides align to TRBD1. The CDR3 spans 12 residues. Trimming cost V 3 bases and J 6 bases; bases outside gene matches: 3. Germline assignment: CDR1 SQVTM and CDR2 ANQGSEA. The CDR3 nucleotides read TGCAGCGTTGAGGCAGGGGGCGATGGCTACACCTTC. This sequence encodes CSVEAGGDGYTF.

This clone was picked up a small number of times. The J gene is TRBJ1-1, the V gene TRBV19; 10 bases fit TRBD1. Germline CDR1 LNHDA, CDR2 SQIVND (reference sequence). Germline trimming cut 7 bases from V and 3 bases from J; bases unmatched to any gene: 11. CDR3 length: 16 residues. CDR3 bases: TGTGCCAGTATCAGACCCGGGACAGGGGCTGACACTGAAGCTTTCTTT. Protein product: CASIRPGTGADTEAFF.

This CDR3 reads CASSLLNSNQPQHF. The CDR3 coding sequence is TGTGCCAGCAGCTTACTAAATAGCAATCAGCCCCAGCATTTT. The chain couples TRBV5-8 to TRBJ1-5; D gene unclear. Germline V gene data show CDR1 as SGHTS and CDR2 as YDEGEE. V gave up 2 bases and J gave up 0 bases, with 6 bases separating them. The CDR3 length is 14 residues.

This clone appeared a single time. DNA of the CDR3: TGTGCCATCGGGTCAGGGGGCTTGACTGAAGCTTTCTTT. It translates to CAIGSGGLTEAFF. V is TRBV10-3 and J is TRBJ1-1, with 8 bases fitting TRBD1. Trimming cost V 8 bases and J 5 bases; bases outside gene matches: 7. The CDR3 length is 13 residues. Looked up from germline, CDR1 is ENHRY and CDR2 is SYGVKD.

There are a few counts of this clone. The gene calls are TRBV15 and TRBJ1-1; TRBD1 is a possible D gene (6 bases). Per the germline V gene, CDR1 is LNHNV and CDR2 is YYDKDF (reference sequence). The CDR3 length is 16 residues. With 5 bases removed from V and 0 bases from J, the gap between germline ends came to 16 bases. CDR3 DNA sequence: TGTGCCACCAGCCCACTGGGAGGGGGGTTGAACACTGAAGCTTTCTTT. Translating gives CATSPLGGGLNTEAFF.

The chain uses TRBV5-1 and TRBJ2-7, with 8 positions matching TRBD2. The CDR3 length is 13 residues. The germline CDR1 and CDR2 sequences are SGHRS and YFSETQ. With V trimmed by 4 bases and J by 5 bases, 5 bases remained unmatched. CDR3 in DNA: TGCGCCAGCAGCCCCAGCGGGGGACACGAGCAGTACTTC. Protein sequence: CASSPSGGHEQYF.

In this sample, this clone turned up once. The V call is TRBV5-4, the J call TRBJ1-1; D remains unclear. This CDR3 is built from 12 residues. From germline, CDR1 is SGHNT and CDR2 YYREEE (reference sequence). Trimming pared 4 bases from V and 1 base from J, leaving 5 bases between. The CDR3 DNA reads as TGTGCCAGCAGCCTACCGAACACTGAAGCTTTCTTT. The encoded protein is CASSLPNTEAFF.

The V call is TRBV27, the J call TRBJ1-5, with 8 bases fitting TRBD1. Per the germline V gene, CDR1 is MNHEY and CDR2 is SMNVEV (reference sequence). V trimming: 8 bases; J trimming: 2 bases; junction bases outside the gene matches: 8. The CDR3 is made up of 15 amino acids. The CDR3 region is CASRKQGVGNQPQHF. CDR3 bases: TGTGCCAGCCGCAAACAGGGGGTAGGCAATCAGCCCCAGCATTTT.

This clone was observed once. The genes are TRBV4-2 and TRBJ2-3; 7 nucleotides line up with TRBD2. Germline V gives CDR1 LGHNA, CDR2 YNFKEQ. The V and J ends lost 1 base and 2 bases, in that order; junction bases with no gene match: 6. The CDR3 spans 16 residues. The CDR3 region is CASSQGERDHTDTQYF. The CDR3 DNA sequence: TGTGCCAGCAGCCAAGGGGAGCGGGATCACACAGATACGCAGTATTTT.